These T cell receptor beta chains were read from a single sample in a study of blood T cell repertoires in COVID-19. Profiling relied on immunoSEQ multiplex PCR, and the TCRdb table lists in-frame clones only, not all of them. Of around 400,000 clones in the sample, just over 90% were seen once. The sequenced sample was PBMCs or T cells enriched from blood (not recorded which). The receptors originated from a middle-aged woman who had been exposed to COVID-19. Both conserved end residues are part of each CDR3. D genes are given only for firm matches.

.	TRBV6-1	TRBJ1-2	CASSERGRDGYTF	TGTGCCAGCAGTGAAAGGGGAAGGGATGGCTACACCTTC
.	TRBV19	TRBJ1-6	CASSMVGSTSYNSPLHF	TGTGCCAGTAGTATGGTGGGCAGCACCTCCTATAATTCACCCCTCCACTTT
TRBD1	TRBV24-1	TRBJ1-3	CATPLLGQDPGNTIYF	TGTGCCACCCCCCTCCTAGGACAGGATCCTGGAAACACCATATATTTT
TRBD1	TRBV15	TRBJ2-3	CATRGQYSTDTQYF	TGTGCCACCAGGGGACAGTATAGCACAGATACGCAGTATTTT
TRBD2	TRBV11-3	TRBJ2-1	CASSPPAGRDSYNEQFF	TGTGCCAGCAGCCCCCCAGCGGGACGTGACTCCTACAATGAGCAGTTCTTC
TRBD2	TRBV19	TRBJ2-2	CASSSPWGRAVGTGELFF	TGTGCCAGTAGTTCGCCTTGGGGGAGGGCCGTCGGCACCGGGGAGCTGTTTTTT
TRBD2	TRBV19	TRBJ2-6	CASSISGARANVLTF	TGTGCCAGTAGTATCAGCGGGGCCCGGGCCAACGTCCTGACTTTC
.	TRBV5-1	TRBJ1-1	CASSLDPGRAMGEAFF	TGCGCCAGCAGCTTGGATCCAGGCCGAGCAATGGGTGAAGCTTTCTTT
.	TRBV11-3	TRBJ1-3	CASSWGLSGNTIYF	TGTGCCAGCAGCTGGGGACTCTCTGGAAACACCATATATTTT
TRBD2	TRBV15	TRBJ2-7	CATSRASGTSGRSEQYF	TGTGCCACCAGCAGGGCCTCCGGGACTAGCGGGAGGAGCGAGCAGTACTTC
.	TRBV3-1/TRBV3-2	TRBJ2-1	CASSQGGGFEQFF	TGTGCCAGCAGCCAAGGAGGTGGCTTTGAGCAGTTCTTC
.	TRBV2	TRBJ2-6	CASSPGASGANVLTF	TGTGCCAGCAGTCCAGGGGCCTCTGGGGCCAACGTCCTGACTTTC
.	TRBV27	TRBJ2-3	CASSISRPDTQYF	TGTGCCAGCAGTATCTCCAGGCCGGATACGCAGTATTTT
TRBD1	TRBV27	TRBJ1-5	CASSLGRGQGKYSNQPQHF	TGTGCCAGCAGTTTAGGGAGAGGACAGGGAAAATATAGCAATCAGCCCCAGCATTTT